The rows below give T cell receptor beta chains drawn from one sample of a study of blood T cell repertoires in COVID-19. The data were produced by immunoSEQ multiplex PCR, yet TCRdb's version contains in-frame clones alone and is incomplete. The sample lists fewer than 250,000 clones, 92% seen once, with approximately 1.2% in the top ten. Sequences were obtained from peripheral blood. The receptor source for this set is a man aged 25 to 45 with acute or convalescent COVID-19. CDR3s include the opening cysteine and the closing phenylalanine or tryptophan. A D gene is named only where the DNA matches it firmly. Clone sizes are given selectively: once, few, many, or a class where the clone is expanded.

J gene | D gene | V gene | clone size | CDR3 DNA | CDR3 protein
TRBJ1-1 | - | TRBV6-5 | - | TGTGCCAGCAGTTACTCGGGTCGGCGGGGAACTGAAGCTTTCTTT | CASSYSGRRGTEAFF
TRBJ2-2 | - | TRBV5-1 | - | TGCGCCAGCAGCCGGGGGGCCATAAACACCGGGGAGCTGTTTTTT | CASSRGAINTGELFF
TRBJ2-5 | TRBD2 | TRBV3-1/TRBV3-2 | - | TGTGCCAGCAGGGAATCGAGTAGCGGGGGGAAAGAGACCCAGTACTTC | CASRESSSGGKETQYF
TRBJ2-3 | TRBD2 | TRBV10-3 | - | TGTGCCATCAGCAAATTACTAGCGGGGGGGGGCACAGATACGCAGTATTTT | CAISKLLAGGGTDTQYF
TRBJ1-2 | TRBD1 | TRBV6-5 | - | TGTGCCAGCTCACAGGGGGACGGCTACACCTTC | CASSQGDGYTF
TRBJ2-5 | - | TRBV11-2 | - | TGTGCCAGCAGCCTCGGGACTTTTAAAGAGACCCAGTACTTC | CASSLGTFKETQYF
TRBJ2-7 | - | TRBV30 | - | TGTGCCTGGAGAGAGGAATTACAAGGACAACCGAAGCAGTACTTC | CAWREELQGQPKQYF
TRBJ2-5 | - | TRBV23-1 | - | TGCGCCAGCAGTCAATCAAGTAGGTCGGGGAGCGGGGAGACCCAGTACTTC | CASSQSSRSGSGETQYF
TRBJ2-7 | - | TRBV6-2/TRBV6-3 | - | TGTGCCAGCAGTTACAAGCGATACGAGCAGTACTTC | CASSYKRYEQYF
TRBJ1-2 | TRBD1 | TRBV5-6 | - | TGTGCCAGCAGCTCCAGGGGGTTGCAGGGTTTGGATAACTATGGCTACACCTTC | CASSSRGLQGLDNYGYTF
TRBJ1-2 | - | TRBV3-1/TRBV3-2 | - | TGTGCCAGCAGCCTCGAACCGCTTTTGTTATCGTCGGATGGCTACACCTTC | CASSLEPLLLSSDGYTF
TRBJ1-4 | TRBD1 | TRBV15 | - | TGTGCCACCAGCAGAGGGGACAGGGGAACTAATGAAAAACTGTTTTTT | CATSRGDRGTNEKLFF
TRBJ2-1 | TRBD1 | TRBV9 | - | TGTGCCAGCAGCGTAACAGGGGGCGTACAGTTCTTC | CASSVTGGVQFF
TRBJ2-3 | TRBD2 | TRBV4-1 | - | TGCGCCAGCAGCCAAGCGCTAGCGGGAGGCTTTCTCTGGGCAGATACGCAGTATTTT | CASSQALAGGFLWADTQYF
TRBJ2-3 | TRBD2 | TRBV4-1 | - | TGCGCCAGCAGCCAACCCCAGACTAGCGGGGGGGCAGATACGCAGTATTTT | CASSQPQTSGGADTQYF
TRBJ1-6 | - | TRBV15 | - | TGTGCCACCAGCCCATCGCGGGGCGGCTATAATTCACCCCTCCACTTT | CATSPSRGGYNSPLHF
TRBJ2-1 | TRBD2 | TRBV5-5 | - | TGTGCCAGCAGCCTAGCGGGAGGGATTAGAAATGAGCAGTTCTTC | CASSLAGGIRNEQFF
TRBJ1-1 | TRBD1 | TRBV5-4 | - | TGTGCCAGCAGCTTGCAGGGGGCAAAGGCTGAAGCTTTCTTT | CASSLQGAKAEAFF
TRBJ1-1 | - | TRBV6-5 | - | TGTGCCAGCACTTCAGGGAATAGGAACACTGAAGCTTTCTTT | CASTSGNRNTEAFF
TRBJ2-2 | TRBD1 | TRBV4-1 | - | TGCGCCAGCAGCCCAACAATAGGACAGGGCGGGACCGGGGAGCTGTTTTTT | CASSPTIGQGGTGELFF
TRBJ2-3 | - | TRBV10-2 | - | TGCGCCAGCAGGCGGGGTAACGCAGATACGCAGTATTTT | CASRRGNADTQYF
TRBJ1-5 | TRBD1 | TRBV18 | - | TGTGCCAGCTCACCGACACAGGGGCCTCTAGGAAATCAGCCCCAGCATTTT | CASSPTQGPLGNQPQHF
TRBJ2-1 | - | TRBV3-1/TRBV3-2 | - | TGTGCCAGCAGCCAAGACGGGTACACCTACAATGAGCAGTTCTTC | CASSQDGYTYNEQFF
TRBJ2-7 | - | TRBV7-2 | - | TGTGCCAGCAGCCCCGAGGTTGGTCTGCGTGCGTTCGAGCAGTACTTC | CASSPEVGLRAFEQYF
TRBJ1-2 | TRBD1 | TRBV29-1 | - | TGCAGCTACCGGACAGGGGCCTATGGCTACACCTTC | CSYRTGAYGYTF
TRBJ2-1 | - | TRBV7-6 | - | TGTGCCAGCAGCTTACAGGGTACCGGTGAGCAGTTCTTC | CASSLQGTGEQFF
TRBJ1-2 | - | TRBV3-1/TRBV3-2 | - | TGTGCCAGCAGCCGGATTCAGGGTTTTGCTGGCTACACCTTC | CASSRIQGFAGYTF
TRBJ1-1 | - | TRBV28 | once | TGTGCCAGCTTTTTCAAAACGTCTAGAGAAGCTTTCTTT | CASFFKTSREAFF
TRBJ1-2 | - | TRBV9 | once | TGTGCCAGCAGCTCGCGGGGTAACTATGGCTACACCTTC | CASSSRGNYGYTF
TRBJ2-3 | - | TRBV24-1 | - | TGTGCCACCAGTGACCCGACGGCGACTAGCACAGATACGCAGTATTTT | CATSDPTATSTDTQYF
TRBJ2-4 | - | TRBV28 | once | TGTGCCAGCAGGGGCGGGATGTGGAAAAACATTCAGTACTTC | CASRGGMWKNIQYF
TRBJ2-7 | - | TRBV24-1 | - | TGTGCCACCAGTGATTTTAACTCCTACGAGCAGTACTTC | CATSDFNSYEQYF
TRBJ2-3 | TRBD2 | TRBV29-1 | - | TGCAGCGTTGAAGAGGGGGTTAGGAGCGGGAGTTTTTCGTTCGTAGATACGCAGTATTTT | CSVEEGVRSGSFSFVDTQYF
TRBJ1-3 | TRBD1 | TRBV15 | - | TGTGCCACCAGCAGGGGGGACAGGCTCATCTCTGGCTCTGGAAACACCATATATTTT | CATSRGDRLISGSGNTIYF